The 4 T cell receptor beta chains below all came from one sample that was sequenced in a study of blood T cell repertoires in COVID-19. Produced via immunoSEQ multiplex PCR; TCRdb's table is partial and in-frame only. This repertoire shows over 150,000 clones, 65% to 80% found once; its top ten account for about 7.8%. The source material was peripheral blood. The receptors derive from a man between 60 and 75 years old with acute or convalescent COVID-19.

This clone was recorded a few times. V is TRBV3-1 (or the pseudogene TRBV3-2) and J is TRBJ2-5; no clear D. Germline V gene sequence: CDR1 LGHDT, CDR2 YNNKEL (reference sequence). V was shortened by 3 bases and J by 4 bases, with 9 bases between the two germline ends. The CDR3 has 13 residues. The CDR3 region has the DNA TGTGCCAGCAGCCACAGTGGTGGAGAGACCCAGTACTTC. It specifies CASSHSGGETQYF.

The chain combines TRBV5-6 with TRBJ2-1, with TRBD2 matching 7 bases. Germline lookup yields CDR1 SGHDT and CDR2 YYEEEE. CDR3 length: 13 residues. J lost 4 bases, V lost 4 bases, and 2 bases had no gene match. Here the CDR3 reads CASSPGGYNEQFF. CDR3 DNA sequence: TGTGCCAGCAGCCCGGGGGGTTACAATGAGCAGTTCTTC.

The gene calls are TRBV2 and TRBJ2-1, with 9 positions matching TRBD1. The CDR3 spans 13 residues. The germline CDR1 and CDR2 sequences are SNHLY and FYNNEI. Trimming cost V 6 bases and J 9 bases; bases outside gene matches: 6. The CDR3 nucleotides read TGTGCCAGCAGGGCCGGGACAGGGTTTGAGCAGTTCTTC. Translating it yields CASRAGTGFEQFF.

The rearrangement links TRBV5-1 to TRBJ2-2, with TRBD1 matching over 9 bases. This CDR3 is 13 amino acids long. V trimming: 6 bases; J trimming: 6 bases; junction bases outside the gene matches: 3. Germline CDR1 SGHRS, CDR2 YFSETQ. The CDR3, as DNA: TGCGCCAGCAAGACAGGGGGACCCGGGGAGCTGTTTTTT. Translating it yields CASKTGGPGELFF.